This T cell receptor (beta chain) stems from a study of T cell responses to AZD1222 COVID-19 vaccine. Study-level background: Pooling of second doses given at about 4 or about 12 weeks was done.

Profiled with immunoSEQ multiplex PCR; TCRdb holds only in-frame clones, not every one. The sample consists of 130,000 or so clones, roughly 85% of them appearing once. The length of the CDR3 is 15 residues. With 5 bases clipped from V and 7 bases from J, the junction kept 12 bases outside the gene matches. CDR1 SEHNR and CDR2 FQNEAQ come from the germline V gene (reference sequence). This sequence originates from an adult in good health. The specimen comprised peripheral blood, sampled on day 0 of AZD1222 vaccination. The chain joins TRBV7-9 to TRBJ1-1; 8 bases match TRBD1. The CDR3 is CASSPLVTGGGEAFF. For the CDR3, the DNA is TGTGCCAGCAGCCCACTCGTAACAGGGGGAGGTGAAGCTTTCTTT. The whole variable domain, filled in from reference TRBV7-9 and TRBJ1-1, reads DTGVSQNPRHKITKRGQNVTFRCDPISEHNRLYWYRQTLGQGPEFLTYFQNEAQLEKSRLLSDRFSAERPKGSFSTLEIQRTEQGDSAMYLCASSPLVTGGGEAFFGQGTRLTVV.